One sample yielded the 3 T cell receptor beta chains listed below, sequenced in a study of long-term antiretroviral therapy in people with HIV. Researchers report immunoSEQ v3.0 was run at survey level. Here immunoSEQ multiplex PCR was the method, and the copy in TCRdb shows in-frame clones only, minus some. The sample lists 10,000 to 12,000 clones, around 80% occurring once. Source: unsorted PBMCs, taken 1.2 years after starting antiretroviral therapy. The receptor source for this set is a man aged 40-50 years with HIV.

The chain carries TRBV27 and TRBJ1-5; no firm D call. V lost 6 bases and J lost 0, with 12 bases in between. The length of the CDR3 is 15 residues. CDR1 and CDR2 (germline): MNHEY, SMNVEV (reference sequence). The DNA of the CDR3 is TGTGCCAGCAGGACCTTTCCAGGTAGCAATCAGCCCCAGCATTTT. Translating gives CASRTFPGSNQPQHF.

The rearrangement uses TRBV2 and TRBJ1-1; D might be TRBD1 (5 bases). V shed 6 bases and J shed 8 bases, with 13 bases lying between them. CDR1 SNHLY and CDR2 FYNNEI come from the germline V gene. The CDR3 runs 12 residues. The CDR3 spells CASRAERGEAFF. The CDR3, as DNA: TGTGCCAGCAGGGCAGAAAGGGGAGAAGCTTTCTTT.

The chain recombines TRBV18 with TRBJ1-6, with a possible D match to TRBD1 (6 bases). V lost 3 bases to trimming and J lost 7 bases, with 10 bases between them. The CDR3 extends over 14 amino acids. The germline V gene encodes CDR1 KGHSH and CDR2 LQKENI. CDR3 in amino acids: CASSPRTENSPLHF. CDR3 DNA: TGTGCCAGCTCACCTCGGACAGAGAATTCACCCCTCCACTTT.